This T cell receptor (beta chain) was identified in a study of blood T cell repertoires in COVID-19. TCRdb keeps only in-frame clones here, not all; method: immunoSEQ multiplex PCR. The sample has approximately 220,000 clones, 80% to 90% seen once. The junction had 2 bases not matched to a gene; V was cut back by 9 bases and J by 5 bases. Germline CDR1 reads KGHDR; CDR2 reads SFDVKD. This CDR3 has 13 residues. The receptor was isolated from a woman of 80 years or more with acute or convalescent COVID-19. The rearrangement links TRBV24-1 to TRBJ1-5; TRBD1 matches 11 bases. Sequenced sample: peripheral blood. The CDR3 DNA reads as TGTGCCACCCAGGGACAGGGGGATCAGCCCCAGCATTTT. Translating it yields CATQGQGDQPQHF.